These T cell receptor beta chains were read from a single sample in a study of cytomegalovirus exposure and HLA in healthy donors. Assay used: immunoSEQ multiplex PCR; TCRdb lists only in-frame clones, some missing. Altogether around 160,000 clones are present, almost 80% being singletons, with the ten largest covering 6.5% to 8.5%. The sample was PBMCs. All receptors come from a woman aged 40-49 years in good health and CMV-seropositive. The CDR3 runs from the conserved cysteine through the conserved F or W. Fields, in order: clone size, CDR3 length, D gene, V gene, J gene, CDR3 protein, CDR3 DNA. The D gene is left open where the match is weak. Not every row has a clone size; where given, it reads once, few, many or a size class.

>few|13|.|TRBV6-5|TRBJ1-2
CASSTDKSYGYTF
TGTGCCAGCAGCACCGACAAATCCTATGGCTACACCTTC
>once|14|.|TRBV19|TRBJ2-5
CASNSQGGKETQYF
TGTGCCAGTAATTCTCAGGGGGGAAAAGAGACCCAGTACTTC
>.|14|.|TRBV5-5|TRBJ1-1
CASSSGPENTEAFF
TGTGCCAGCAGCTCAGGCCCCGAGAACACTGAAGCTTTCTTT
>.|15|TRBD2|TRBV7-9|TRBJ2-1
CASSLMTSGVVEQFF
TGTGCCAGCAGCTTAATGACTAGCGGGGTGGTTGAGCAGTTCTTC
>.|14|.|TRBV5-1|TRBJ1-2
CASSLEAGRNGYTF
TGCGCCAGCAGCTTGGAGGCAGGGCGGAATGGCTACACCTTC
>.|12|.|TRBV2|TRBJ1-6
CASSPIVTTLHF
TGTGCCAGCAGCCCTATCGTTACCACCCTCCACTTT
>.|12|.|TRBV9|TRBJ2-1
CASSPNYNEQFF
TGTGCCAGCAGCCCTAATTACAATGAGCAGTTCTTC
>few|14|.|TRBV6-5|TRBJ1-4
CASRPTVTNEKLFF
TGTGCCAGCAGACCGACAGTGACTAATGAAAAACTGTTTTTT
>.|15|TRBD1|TRBV2|TRBJ1-3
CASRRQGNSGNTIYF
TGTGCCAGCAGGAGACAGGGGAACTCTGGAAACACCATATATTTT
>.|13|.|TRBV10-2|TRBJ1-5
CASRTDINQPQHF
TGCGCCAGCCGGACAGATATTAATCAGCCCCAGCATTTT
>.|13|.|TRBV15|TRBJ1-1
CATSSLGRTRTFF
TGTGCCACCAGCAGTCTGGGGCGGACCCGGACCTTCTTT
>.|15|TRBD1|TRBV27|TRBJ1-1
CASHSGTGGFTEAFF
TGTGCCAGTCACTCGGGGACAGGGGGTTTCACTGAAGCTTTCTTT
>.|15|.|TRBV6-1|TRBJ2-7
CASSEATDRTYEQYF
TGTGCCAGCAGTGAAGCTACGGACAGAACCTACGAGCAGTACTTC
>.|15|.|TRBV4-1|TRBJ2-5
CASSQEAATQETQYF
TGCGCCAGCAGCCAAGAAGCGGCCACCCAAGAGACCCAGTACTTC
>.|15|.|TRBV28|TRBJ1-5
CASKLGEVGNQPQHF
TGTGCCAGCAAATTGGGGGAGGTCGGCAATCAGCCCCAGCATTTT
>.|12|.|TRBV9|TRBJ1-5
CASGEGVQPQHF
TGTGCCAGCGGGGAGGGAGTTCAGCCCCAGCATTTT
>few|14|.|TRBV27|TRBJ2-3
CASSYLSGTDTQYF
TGTGCCAGCAGTTACCTGTCAGGCACAGATACGCAGTATTTT
>.|15|.|TRBV10-3|TRBJ1-1
CAISATGARETEAFF
TGTGCCATCAGTGCGACCGGCGCTCGGGAAACTGAAGCTTTCTTT
>.|17|TRBD1|TRBV5-1|TRBJ2-1
CASSLGQGAQTYNEQFF
TGCGCCAGCAGCTTGGGACAGGGGGCGCAGACCTACAATGAGCAGTTCTTC
>few|17|TRBD2|TRBV9|TRBJ2-3
CASSVGGAGGNTDTQYF
TGTGCCAGCAGCGTAGGGGGAGCGGGGGGCAACACAGATACGCAGTATTTT
>.|14|.|TRBV6-1|TRBJ1-6
CASSETGPPSPLHF
TGTGCCAGCAGTGAGACAGGACCTCCGTCACCCCTCCACTTT
>.|17|TRBD2|TRBV7-3|TRBJ2-3
CASSSGLAGTQGDTQYF
TGTGCCAGCAGCTCAGGACTAGCGGGGACCCAAGGAGATACGCAGTATTTT
>.|15|TRBD1|TRBV19|TRBJ1-2
CATRDRKGVNYGYTF
TGTGCCACCCGGGACAGGAAGGGTGTTAACTATGGCTACACCTTC
>once|12|.|TRBV7-9|TRBJ2-3
CSSSQTTDTQYF
TGTTCCAGCAGCCAAACTACAGATACGCAGTATTTT
>.|12|.|TRBV29-1|TRBJ1-3
CSVATGGNTIYF
TGCAGCGTTGCGACAGGCGGAAACACCATATATTTT
>.|14|TRBD2|TRBV9|TRBJ2-5
CASSERGGRETQYF
TGTGCCAGCAGCGAGCGGGGGGGCCGGGAGACCCAGTACTTC
>.|14|TRBD2|TRBV30|TRBJ2-5
CAWSVGLAGGSEYF
TGTGCCTGGAGTGTGGGCCTAGCGGGGGGTAGTGAGTACTTC
>few|13|TRBD2|TRBV29-1|TRBJ2-1
CSVSVVAGGPEFF
TGCAGCGTCTCAGTTGTAGCGGGGGGGCCGGAGTTCTTC
>few|14|.|TRBV5-4|TRBJ1-1
CASSFIKGVGEAFF
TGTGCCAGCAGCTTTATAAAGGGGGTGGGTGAAGCTTTCTTT
>.|13|.|TRBV28|TRBJ1-1
CASGYRDSTEAFF
TGTGCCAGCGGATACAGGGATTCCACTGAAGCTTTCTTT
>.|15|.|TRBV10-3|TRBJ2-3
CAITGSPGGTDTQYF
TGTGCCATCACCGGAAGTCCGGGTGGCACAGATACGCAGTATTTT
>.|15|.|TRBV19|TRBJ1-5
CASSPGGGGGQPQHF
TGTGCCAGTAGTCCCGGCGGGGGTGGAGGTCAGCCCCAGCATTTT
>once|15|.|TRBV5-5|TRBJ1-2
CASSWAGKGTYGYTF
TGTGCCAGCAGCTGGGCAGGGAAGGGTACCTATGGCTACACCTTC
>.|15|TRBD1|TRBV6-1|TRBJ1-1
CASRDRVTLNTEAFF
TGTGCCAGCAGAGACAGGGTTACTCTGAACACTGAAGCTTTCTTT
>.|14|.|TRBV5-1|TRBJ2-5
CASSLGGLQETQYF
TGCGCCAGCAGCTTGGGTGGCCTCCAAGAGACCCAGTACTTC
>.|13|TRBD1|TRBV6-5|TRBJ1-1
CASSDRVNTEAFF
TGTGCCAGCAGCGACAGGGTGAACACTGAAGCTTTCTTT
>.|14|.|TRBV5-6|TRBJ2-2
CASRIRVNTGELFF
TGTGCCAGCAGGATCAGGGTGAACACCGGGGAGCTGTTTTTT
>.|15|TRBD1|TRBV18|TRBJ1-1
CASSRFDRENTEAFF
TGTGCCAGCTCACGCTTTGACAGGGAGAACACTGAAGCTTTCTTT
>.|17|.|TRBV6-1|TRBJ2-7
CASSELFTASSGYEQYF
TGTGCCAGCAGTGAACTTTTTACGGCAAGTTCGGGCTACGAGCAGTACTTC
>.|16|TRBD2|TRBV7-2|TRBJ2-5
CASSPRGWGGLETQYF
TGTGCCAGCAGCCCCCGGGGGTGGGGAGGGCTAGAGACCCAGTACTTC
>few|14|TRBD1|TRBV19|TRBJ1-1
CASRRDRGVTEAFF
TGTGCCAGTCGCCGGGACAGGGGGGTCACTGAAGCTTTCTTT
>.|15|.|TRBV2|TRBJ1-3
CASSDTGSSGNTIYF
TGTGCCAGCAGCGATACAGGCTCCTCTGGAAACACCATATATTTT